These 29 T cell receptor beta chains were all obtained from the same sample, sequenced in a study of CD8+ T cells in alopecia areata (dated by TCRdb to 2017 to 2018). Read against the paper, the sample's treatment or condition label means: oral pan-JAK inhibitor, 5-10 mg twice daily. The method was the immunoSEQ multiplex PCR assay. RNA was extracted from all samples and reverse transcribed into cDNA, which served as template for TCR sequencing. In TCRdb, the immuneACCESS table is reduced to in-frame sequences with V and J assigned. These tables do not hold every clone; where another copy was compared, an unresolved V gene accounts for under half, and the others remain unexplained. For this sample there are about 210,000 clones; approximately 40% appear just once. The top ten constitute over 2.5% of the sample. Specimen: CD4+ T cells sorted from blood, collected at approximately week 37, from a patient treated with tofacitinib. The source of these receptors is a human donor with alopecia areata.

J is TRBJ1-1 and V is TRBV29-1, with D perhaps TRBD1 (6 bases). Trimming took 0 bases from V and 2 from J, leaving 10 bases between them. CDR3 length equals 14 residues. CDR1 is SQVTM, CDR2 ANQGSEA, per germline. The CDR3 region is CSVEDRGRNTEAFF. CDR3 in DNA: TGCAGCGTTGAAGACAGGGGCAGAAACACTGAAGCTTTCTTT.

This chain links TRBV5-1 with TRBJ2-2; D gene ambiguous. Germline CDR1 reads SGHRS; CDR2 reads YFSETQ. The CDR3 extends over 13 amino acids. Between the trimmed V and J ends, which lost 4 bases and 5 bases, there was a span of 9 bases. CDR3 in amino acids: CASSPKQTGELFF. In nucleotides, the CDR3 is TGCGCCAGCAGCCCGAAGCAGACCGGGGAGCTGTTTTTT.

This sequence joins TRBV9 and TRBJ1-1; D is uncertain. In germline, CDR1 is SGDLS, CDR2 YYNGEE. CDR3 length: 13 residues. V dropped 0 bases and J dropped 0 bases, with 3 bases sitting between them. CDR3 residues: CASSVDLNTEAFF. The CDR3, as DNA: TGTGCCAGCAGCGTAGATTTGAACACTGAAGCTTTCTTT.

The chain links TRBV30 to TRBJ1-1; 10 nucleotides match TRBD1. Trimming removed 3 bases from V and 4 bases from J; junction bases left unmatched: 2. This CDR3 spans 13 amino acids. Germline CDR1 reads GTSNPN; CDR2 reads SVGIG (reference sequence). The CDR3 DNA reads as TGTGCCTGGAGGGGGGACAGGGGCACTGAAGCTTTCTTT. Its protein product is CAWRGDRGTEAFF. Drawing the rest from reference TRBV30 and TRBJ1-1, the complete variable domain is SQTIHQWPATLVQPVGSPLSLECTVEGTSNPNLYWYRQAAGRGLQLLFYSVGIGQISSEVPQNLSASRPQDRQFILSSKKLLLSDSGFYLCAWRGDRGTEAFFGQGTRLTVV.

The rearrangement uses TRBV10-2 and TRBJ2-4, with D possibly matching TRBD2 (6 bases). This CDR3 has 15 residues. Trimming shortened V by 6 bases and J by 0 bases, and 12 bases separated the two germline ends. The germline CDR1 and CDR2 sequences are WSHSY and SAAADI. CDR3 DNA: TGCGCCAGCAGGGGGACTGTGCTAGCCAAAAACATTCAGTACTTC. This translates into CASRGTVLAKNIQYF.

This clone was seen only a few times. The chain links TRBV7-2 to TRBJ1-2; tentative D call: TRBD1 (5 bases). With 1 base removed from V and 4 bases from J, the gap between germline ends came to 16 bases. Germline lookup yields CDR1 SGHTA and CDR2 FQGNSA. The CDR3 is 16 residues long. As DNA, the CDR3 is TGTGCCAGCAGCTTAGGGAGGGACTTCGGCGGCTATGGCTACACCTTC. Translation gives CASSLGRDFGGYGYTF.

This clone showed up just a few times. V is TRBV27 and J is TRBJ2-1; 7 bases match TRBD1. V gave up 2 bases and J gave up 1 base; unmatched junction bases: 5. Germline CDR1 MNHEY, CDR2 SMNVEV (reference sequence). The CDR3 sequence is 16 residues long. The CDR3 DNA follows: TGTGCCAGCAGTTTAGAGGGGGCAAAGTCCTACAATGAGCAGTTCTTC. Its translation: CASSLEGAKSYNEQFF.

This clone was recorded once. The chain's CDR3 is CASSQDPGFQPQHF. The CDR3 coding sequence is TGCGCCAGCAGCCAAGATCCCGGGTTTCAGCCCCAGCATTTT. The chain joins TRBV4-1 to TRBJ1-5; D remains unclear. CDR3 length: 14 residues. Trimming cost V 0 bases and J 6 bases, with 9 bases left between them. The germline V gene encodes CDR1 MGHRA and CDR2 YSYEKL.

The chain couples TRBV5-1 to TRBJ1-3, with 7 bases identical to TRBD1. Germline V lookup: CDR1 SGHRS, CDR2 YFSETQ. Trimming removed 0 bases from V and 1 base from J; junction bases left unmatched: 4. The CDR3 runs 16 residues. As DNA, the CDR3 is TGCGCCAGCAGCTTGGAAGGGGGCAAATCTGGAAACACCATATATTTT. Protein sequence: CASSLEGGKSGNTIYF.

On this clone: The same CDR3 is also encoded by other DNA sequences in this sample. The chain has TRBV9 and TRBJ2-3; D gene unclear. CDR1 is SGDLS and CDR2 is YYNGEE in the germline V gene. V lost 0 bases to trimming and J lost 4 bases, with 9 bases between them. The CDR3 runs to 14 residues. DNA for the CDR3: TGTGCCAGCAGCGTAGTTGGGTTCCCAGATACGCAGTATTTT. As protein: CASSVVGFPDTQYF.

CDR3 loop: CASSFISGSYNEQFF. CDR3 sequence (DNA): TGTGCCAGCAGCTTTATTAGCGGGAGTTACAATGAGCAGTTCTTC. This rearrangement joins TRBV5-4 to TRBJ2-1; the match to TRBD2 covers 9 bases. The CDR3 covers 15 residues. CDR1 and CDR2 from the germline V gene are SGHNT and YYREEE (reference sequence). The V segment lost 2 bases and the J segment 4 bases; nucleotides outside the gene matches: 4.

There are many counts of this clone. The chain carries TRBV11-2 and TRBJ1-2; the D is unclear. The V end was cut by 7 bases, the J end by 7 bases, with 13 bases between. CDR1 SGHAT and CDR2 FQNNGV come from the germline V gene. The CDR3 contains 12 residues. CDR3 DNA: TGTGCCAGCACCTCCGCCGGGAGTGGCTACACCTTC. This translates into CASTSAGSGYTF.

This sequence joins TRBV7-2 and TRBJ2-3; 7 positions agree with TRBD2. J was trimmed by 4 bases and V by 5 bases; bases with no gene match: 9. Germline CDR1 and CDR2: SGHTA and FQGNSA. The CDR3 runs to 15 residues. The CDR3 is CASSGLRREADTQYF. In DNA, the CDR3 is TGTGCCAGCAGCGGACTACGTCGGGAGGCAGATACGCAGTATTTT.

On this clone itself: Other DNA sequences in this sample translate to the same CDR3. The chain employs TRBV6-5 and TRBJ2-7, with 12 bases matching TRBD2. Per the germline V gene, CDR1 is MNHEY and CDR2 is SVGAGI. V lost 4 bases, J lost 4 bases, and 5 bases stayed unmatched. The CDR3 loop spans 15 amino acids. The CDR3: CASSSRTSGTYEQYF. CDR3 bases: TGTGCCAGCAGTTCCCGGACTAGCGGGACGTACGAGCAGTACTTC.

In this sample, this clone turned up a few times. The CDR3 reads CSGKGDWNTEAFF. DNA of the CDR3: TGCAGCGGGAAGGGGGACTGGAACACTGAAGCTTTCTTT. This chain uses TRBV29-1 with TRBJ1-1, with D possibly TRBD1 on 6 matching bases. V was pared by 7 bases and J by 1 base, with 13 bases between. Germline lookup yields CDR1 SQVTM and CDR2 ANQGSEA. The CDR3 spans 13 residues.

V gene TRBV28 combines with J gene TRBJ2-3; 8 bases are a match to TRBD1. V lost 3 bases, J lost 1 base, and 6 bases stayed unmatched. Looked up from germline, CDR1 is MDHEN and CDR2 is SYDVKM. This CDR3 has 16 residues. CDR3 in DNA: TGTGCCAGCAGTTTCTTCAGGGGGCCTGGCACAGATACGCAGTATTTT. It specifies CASSFFRGPGTDTQYF.

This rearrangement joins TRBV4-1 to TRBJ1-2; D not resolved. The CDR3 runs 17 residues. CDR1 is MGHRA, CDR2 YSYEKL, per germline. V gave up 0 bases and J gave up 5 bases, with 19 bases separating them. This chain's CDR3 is CASSQDFGLPLGYGYTF. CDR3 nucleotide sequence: TGCGCCAGCAGCCAAGATTTTGGCCTTCCTTTAGGGTATGGCTACACCTTC.

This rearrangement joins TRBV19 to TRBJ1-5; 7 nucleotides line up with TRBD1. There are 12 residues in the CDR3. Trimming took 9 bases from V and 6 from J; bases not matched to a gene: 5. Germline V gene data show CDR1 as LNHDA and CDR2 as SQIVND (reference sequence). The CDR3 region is CASSGQFQPQHF. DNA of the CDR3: TGTGCCAGCTCGGGACAGTTTCAGCCCCAGCATTTT.

CDR3 DNA sequence: TGCAGCGTTGGGTATAGCGGGAGCGTGTATACGCAGTATTTT. Translating it yields CSVGYSGSVYTQYF. V and J are TRBV29-1 and TRBJ2-3; TRBD2 matches 9 bases. Trimming cost V 4 bases and J 7 bases; bases outside gene matches: 9. The length of the CDR3 is 14 residues. CDR1 and CDR2 (germline): SQVTM, ANQGSEA.

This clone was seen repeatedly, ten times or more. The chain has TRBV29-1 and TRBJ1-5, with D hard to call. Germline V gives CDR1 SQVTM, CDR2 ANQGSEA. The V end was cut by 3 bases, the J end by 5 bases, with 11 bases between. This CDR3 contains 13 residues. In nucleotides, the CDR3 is TGCAGCGTTGACTTAGGGAGTGATCAGCCCCAGCATTTT. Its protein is CSVDLGSDQPQHF. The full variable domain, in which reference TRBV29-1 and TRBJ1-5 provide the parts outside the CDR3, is SAVISQKPSRDICQRGTSLTIQCQVDSQVTMMFWYRQQPGQSLTLIATANQGSEATYESGFVIDKFPISRPNLTFSTLTVSNMSPEDSSIYLCSVDLGSDQPQHFGDGTRLSIL.

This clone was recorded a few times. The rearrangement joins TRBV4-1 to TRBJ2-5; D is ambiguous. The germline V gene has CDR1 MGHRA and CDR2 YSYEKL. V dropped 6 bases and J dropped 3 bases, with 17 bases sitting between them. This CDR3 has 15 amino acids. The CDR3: CASRRSVDGKETQYF. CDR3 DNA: TGCGCCAGCAGACGTTCCGTAGACGGTAAAGAGACCCAGTACTTC.

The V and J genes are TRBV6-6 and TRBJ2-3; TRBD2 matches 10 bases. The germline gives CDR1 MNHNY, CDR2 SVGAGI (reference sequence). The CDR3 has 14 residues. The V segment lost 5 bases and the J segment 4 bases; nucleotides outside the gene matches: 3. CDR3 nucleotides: TGTGCCAGCAGTAGCGGGAGGGCCCCAGATACGCAGTATTTT. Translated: CASSSGRAPDTQYF.

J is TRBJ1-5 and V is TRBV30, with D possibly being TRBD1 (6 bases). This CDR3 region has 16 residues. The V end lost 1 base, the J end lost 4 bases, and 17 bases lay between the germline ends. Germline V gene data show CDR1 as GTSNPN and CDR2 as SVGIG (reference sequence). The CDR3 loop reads CAWSARQVLGNQPQHF. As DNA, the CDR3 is TGTGCCTGGAGTGCCCGACAGGTGTTGGGGAATCAGCCCCAGCATTTT.

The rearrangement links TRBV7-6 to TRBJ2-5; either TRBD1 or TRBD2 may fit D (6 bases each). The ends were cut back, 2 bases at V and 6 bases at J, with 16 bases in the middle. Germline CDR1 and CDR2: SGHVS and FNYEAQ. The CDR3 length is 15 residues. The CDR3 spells CASSLRLGGVKTQYF. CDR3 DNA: TGTGCCAGCAGCTTAAGGTTGGGGGGCGTGAAGACCCAGTACTTC.

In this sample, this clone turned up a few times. For the CDR3, the DNA is TGCAGCGAGGGCTCTGGGGGACAATACTACGAGCAGTACTTC. This sequence encodes CSEGSGGQYYEQYF. The chain carries TRBV29-1 and TRBJ2-7, with D tentatively TRBD1 (6 bases). Germline lookup yields CDR1 SQVTM and CDR2 ANQGSEA. The CDR3 extends over 14 amino acids. Between the trimmed V and J ends, which lost 7 bases and 3 bases, there was a span of 19 bases.

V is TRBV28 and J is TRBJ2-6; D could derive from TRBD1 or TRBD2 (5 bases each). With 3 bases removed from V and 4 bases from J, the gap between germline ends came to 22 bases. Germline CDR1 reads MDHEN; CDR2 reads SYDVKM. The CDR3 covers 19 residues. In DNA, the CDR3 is TGTGCCAGCAGTTTGCTTGCTGGGGTGGGGGTCTCAGGGGCCAACGTCCTGACTTTC. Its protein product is CASSLLAGVGVSGANVLTF.

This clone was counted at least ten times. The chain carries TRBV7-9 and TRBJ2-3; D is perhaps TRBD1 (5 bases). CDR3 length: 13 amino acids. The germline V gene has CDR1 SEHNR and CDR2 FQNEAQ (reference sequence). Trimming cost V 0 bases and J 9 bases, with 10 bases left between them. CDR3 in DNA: TGTGCCAGCAGCTTAGCGCAGGGCCAGACGCAGTATTTT. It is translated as CASSLAQGQTQYF.

DNA of the CDR3: TGTGCGAGTATGCTAGCGGGAGTGGCCCAGTACTTC. This codes for CASMLAGVAQYF. The J gene is TRBJ2-5, the V gene TRBV7-2; 10 positions agree with TRBD2. The CDR3 contains 12 residues. Per germline, CDR1 SGHTA and CDR2 FQGNSA.

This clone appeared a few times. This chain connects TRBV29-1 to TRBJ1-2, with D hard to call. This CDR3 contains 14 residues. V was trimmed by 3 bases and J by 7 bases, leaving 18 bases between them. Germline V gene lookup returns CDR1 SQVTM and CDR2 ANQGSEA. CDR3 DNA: TGCAGCGTTGATTTGGTGAGGGCGACGGGTGGCTACACCTTC. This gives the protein CSVDLVRATGGYTF.